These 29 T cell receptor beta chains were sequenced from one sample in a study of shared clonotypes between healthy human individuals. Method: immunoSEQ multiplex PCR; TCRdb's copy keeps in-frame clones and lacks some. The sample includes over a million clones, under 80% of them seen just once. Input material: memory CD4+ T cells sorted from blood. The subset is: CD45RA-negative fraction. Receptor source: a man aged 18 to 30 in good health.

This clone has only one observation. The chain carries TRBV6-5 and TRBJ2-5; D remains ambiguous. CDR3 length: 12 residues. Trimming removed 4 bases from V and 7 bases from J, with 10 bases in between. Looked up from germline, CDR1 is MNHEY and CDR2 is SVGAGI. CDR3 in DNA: TGTGCCAGCAGTTCGCAGTCCGGGACCCAGTACTTC. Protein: CASSSQSGTQYF.

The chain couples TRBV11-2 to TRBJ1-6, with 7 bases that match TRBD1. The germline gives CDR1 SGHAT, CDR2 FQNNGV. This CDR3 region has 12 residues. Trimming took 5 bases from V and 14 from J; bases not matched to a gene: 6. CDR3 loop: CASSPGQGALHF. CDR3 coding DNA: TGTGCCAGCAGCCCAGGTCAGGGGGCCCTCCACTTT.

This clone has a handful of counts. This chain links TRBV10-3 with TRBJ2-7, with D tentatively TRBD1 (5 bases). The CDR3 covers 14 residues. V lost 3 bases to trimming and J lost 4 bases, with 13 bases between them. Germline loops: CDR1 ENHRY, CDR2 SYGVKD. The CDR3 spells CAISESDRRYEQYF. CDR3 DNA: TGTGCCATCAGTGAAAGCGACAGAAGGTACGAGCAGTACTTC.

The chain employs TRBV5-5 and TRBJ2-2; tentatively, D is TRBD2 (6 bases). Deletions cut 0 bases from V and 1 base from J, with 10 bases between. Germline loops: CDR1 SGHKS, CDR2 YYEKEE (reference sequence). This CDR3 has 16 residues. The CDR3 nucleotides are TGTGCCAGCAGCTTGGCGGGAGCGGTGAACACCGGGGAGCTGTTTTTT. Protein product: CASSLAGAVNTGELFF.

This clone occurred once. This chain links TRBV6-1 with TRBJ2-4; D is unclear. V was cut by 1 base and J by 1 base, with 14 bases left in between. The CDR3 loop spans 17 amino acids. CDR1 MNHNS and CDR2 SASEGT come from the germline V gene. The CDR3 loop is CASSEVRTFWAKNIQYF. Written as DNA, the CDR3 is TGTGCCAGCAGTGAAGTACGAACGTTTTGGGCCAAAAACATTCAGTACTTC.

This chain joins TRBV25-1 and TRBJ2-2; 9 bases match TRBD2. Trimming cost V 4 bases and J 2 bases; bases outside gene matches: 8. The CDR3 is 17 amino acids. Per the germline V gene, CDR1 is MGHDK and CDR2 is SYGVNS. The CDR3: CASSGKRGAPNTGELFF. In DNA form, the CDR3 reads TGTGCCAGCAGTGGGAAGCGGGGGGCCCCCAACACCGGGGAGCTGTTTTTT.

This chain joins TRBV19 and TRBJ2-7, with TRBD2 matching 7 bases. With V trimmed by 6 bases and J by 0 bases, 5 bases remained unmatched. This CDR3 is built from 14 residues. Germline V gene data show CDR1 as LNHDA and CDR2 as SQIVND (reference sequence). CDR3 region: CASSPKRDSYEQYF. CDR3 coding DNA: TGTGCCAGTAGCCCTAAGCGGGACTCCTACGAGCAGTACTTC.

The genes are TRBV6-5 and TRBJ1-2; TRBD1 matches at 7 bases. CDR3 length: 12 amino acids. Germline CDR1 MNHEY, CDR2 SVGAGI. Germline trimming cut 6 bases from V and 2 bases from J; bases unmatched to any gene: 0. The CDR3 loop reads CASRQGNYGYTF. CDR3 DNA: TGTGCCAGCAGACAGGGGAACTATGGCTACACCTTC.

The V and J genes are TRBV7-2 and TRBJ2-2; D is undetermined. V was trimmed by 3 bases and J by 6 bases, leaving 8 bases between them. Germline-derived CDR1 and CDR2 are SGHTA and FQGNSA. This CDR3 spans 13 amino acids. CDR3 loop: CASSFSSSGELFF. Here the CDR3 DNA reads TGTGCCAGCAGCTTTTCGAGTTCCGGGGAGCTGTTTTTT.

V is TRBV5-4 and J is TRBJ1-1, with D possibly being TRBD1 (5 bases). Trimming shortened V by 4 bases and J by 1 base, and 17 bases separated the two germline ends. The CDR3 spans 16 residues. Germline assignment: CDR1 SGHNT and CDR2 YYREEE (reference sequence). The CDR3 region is CASSPAGTEPNTEAFF. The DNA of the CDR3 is TGTGCCAGCAGCCCCGCCGGGACTGAGCCGAACACTGAAGCTTTCTTT. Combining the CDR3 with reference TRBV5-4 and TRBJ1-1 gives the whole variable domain ETGVTQSPTHLIKTRGQQVTLRCSSQSGHNTVSWYQQALGQGPQFIFQYYREEENGRGNFPPRFSGLQFPNYSSELNVNALELDDSALYLCASSPAGTEPNTEAFFGQGTRLTVV.

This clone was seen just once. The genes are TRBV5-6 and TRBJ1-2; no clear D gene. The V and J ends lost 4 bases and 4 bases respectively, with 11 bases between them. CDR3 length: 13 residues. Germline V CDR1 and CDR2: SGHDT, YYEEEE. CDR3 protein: CASSIRVTYGYTF. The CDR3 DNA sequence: TGTGCCAGCAGCATAAGGGTTACCTATGGCTACACCTTC.

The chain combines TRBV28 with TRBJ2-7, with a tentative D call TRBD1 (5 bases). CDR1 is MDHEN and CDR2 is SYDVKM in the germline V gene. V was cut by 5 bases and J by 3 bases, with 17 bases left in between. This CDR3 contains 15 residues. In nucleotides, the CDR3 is TGTGCCAGCAGTCCGCCTACAGGTATTTTCTACGAGCAGTACTTC. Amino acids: CASSPPTGIFYEQYF.

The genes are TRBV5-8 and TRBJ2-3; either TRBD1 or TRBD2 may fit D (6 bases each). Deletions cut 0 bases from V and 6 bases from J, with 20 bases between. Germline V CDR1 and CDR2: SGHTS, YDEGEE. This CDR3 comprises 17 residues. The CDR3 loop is CASSLAGGLLSGDTQYF. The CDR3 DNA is TGTGCCAGCAGCTTGGCTGGGGGGCTTCTATCTGGTGATACGCAGTATTTT. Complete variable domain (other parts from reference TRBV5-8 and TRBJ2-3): EAGVTQSPTHLIKTRGQQATLRCSPISGHTSVYWYQQALGLGLQFLLWYDEGEERNRGNFPPRFSGRQFPNYSSELNVNALELEDSALYLCASSLAGGLLSGDTQYFGPGTRLTVL.

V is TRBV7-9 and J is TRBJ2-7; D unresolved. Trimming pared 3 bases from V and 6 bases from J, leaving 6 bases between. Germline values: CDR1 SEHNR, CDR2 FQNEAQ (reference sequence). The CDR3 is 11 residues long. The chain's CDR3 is CASSFLREQYF. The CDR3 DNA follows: TGTGCCAGCAGCTTTTTACGCGAGCAGTACTTC.

The CDR3 is CASSPDWRQFF. In nucleotides, the CDR3 is TGTGCCAGCAGCCCCGACTGGCGGCAGTTCTTC. V gene TRBV7-2 combines with J gene TRBJ2-1, with D unresolved. With 5 bases removed from V and 12 bases from J, the gap between germline ends came to 11 bases. Germline CDR1 SGHTA, CDR2 FQGNSA. The CDR3 length is 11 residues. The variable domain in full, completed from reference TRBV7-2 and TRBJ2-1, reads GAGVSQSPSNKVTEKGKDVELRCDPISGHTALYWYRQSLGQGLEFLIYFQGNSAPDKSGLPSDRFSAERTGGSVSTLTIQRTQQEDSAVYLCASSPDWRQFFGPGTRLTVL.

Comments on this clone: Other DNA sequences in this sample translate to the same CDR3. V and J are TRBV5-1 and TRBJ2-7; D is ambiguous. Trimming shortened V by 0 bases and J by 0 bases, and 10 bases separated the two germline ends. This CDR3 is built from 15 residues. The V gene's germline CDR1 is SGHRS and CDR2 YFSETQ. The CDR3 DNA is TGCGCCAGCAGCTTGGTTCCAGGAAGCTCCTACGAGCAGTACTTC. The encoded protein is CASSLVPGSSYEQYF. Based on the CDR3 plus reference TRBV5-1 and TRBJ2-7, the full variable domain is KAGVTQTPRYLIKTRGQQVTLSCSPISGHRSVSWYQQTPGQGLQFLFEYFSETQRNKGNFPGRFSGRQFSNSRSEMNVSTLELGDSALYLCASSLVPGSSYEQYFGPGTRLTVT.

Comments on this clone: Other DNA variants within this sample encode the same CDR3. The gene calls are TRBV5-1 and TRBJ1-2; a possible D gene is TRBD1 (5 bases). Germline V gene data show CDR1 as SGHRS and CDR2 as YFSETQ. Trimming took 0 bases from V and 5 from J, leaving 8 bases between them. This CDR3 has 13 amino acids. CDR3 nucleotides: TGCGCCAGCAGCTTGGACAGGATATATGGCTACACCTTC. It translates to CASSLDRIYGYTF.

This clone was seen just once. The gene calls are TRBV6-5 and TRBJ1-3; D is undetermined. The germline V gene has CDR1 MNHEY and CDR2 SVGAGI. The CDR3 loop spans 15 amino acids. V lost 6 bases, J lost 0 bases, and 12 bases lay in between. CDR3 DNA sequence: TGTGCCAGCAGCCGCCTCCCGGGCTCTGGAAACACCATATATTTT. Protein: CASSRLPGSGNTIYF.

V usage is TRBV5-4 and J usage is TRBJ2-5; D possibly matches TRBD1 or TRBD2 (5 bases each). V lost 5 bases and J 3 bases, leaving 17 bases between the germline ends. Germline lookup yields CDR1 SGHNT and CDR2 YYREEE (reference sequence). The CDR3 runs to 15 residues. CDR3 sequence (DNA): TGTGCCAGCAGTCGCGCCGGGACCGTGGAAGAGACCCAGTACTTC. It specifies CASSRAGTVEETQYF.

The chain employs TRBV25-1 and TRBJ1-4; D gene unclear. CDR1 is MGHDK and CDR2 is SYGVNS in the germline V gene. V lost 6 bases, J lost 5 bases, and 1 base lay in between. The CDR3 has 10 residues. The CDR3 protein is CASRNEKLFF. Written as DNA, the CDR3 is TGTGCCAGCAGAAATGAAAAACTGTTTTTT.

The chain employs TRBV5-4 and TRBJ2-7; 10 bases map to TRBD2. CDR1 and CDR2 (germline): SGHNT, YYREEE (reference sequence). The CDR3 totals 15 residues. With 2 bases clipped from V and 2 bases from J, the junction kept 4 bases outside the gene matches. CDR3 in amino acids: CASSLAGGPTYEQYF. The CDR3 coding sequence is TGTGCCAGCAGCTTAGCGGGAGGGCCAACCTACGAGCAGTACTTC. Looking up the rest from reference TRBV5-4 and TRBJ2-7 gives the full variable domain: ETGVTQSPTHLIKTRGQQVTLRCSSQSGHNTVSWYQQALGQGPQFIFQYYREEENGRGNFPPRFSGLQFPNYSSELNVNALELDDSALYLCASSLAGGPTYEQYFGPGTRLTVT.

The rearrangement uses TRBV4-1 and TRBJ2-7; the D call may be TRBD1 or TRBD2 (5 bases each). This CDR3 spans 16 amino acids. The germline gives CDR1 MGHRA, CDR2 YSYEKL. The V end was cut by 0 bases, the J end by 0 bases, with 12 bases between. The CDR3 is CASSQEGTLSSYEQYF. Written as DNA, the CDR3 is TGCGCCAGCAGCCAAGAAGGGACCCTAAGCTCCTACGAGCAGTACTTC.

The CDR3 DNA sequence: TGCGCCAGCAGCCAAGACAAGGGGACTAGCGTGGCCTACGAGCAGTACTTC. It translates to CASSQDKGTSVAYEQYF. The chain combines TRBV4-1 with TRBJ2-7; 10 nucleotides align to TRBD2. V lost 0 bases and J lost 2; bases outside the gene matches: 7. The germline CDR1 and CDR2 sequences are MGHRA and YSYEKL. The CDR3 has 17 residues.

CDR3 nucleotide sequence: TGTGCCATCAGTGAGGCGGGACAGGGGAACACTGAAGCTTTCTTT. It encodes CAISEAGQGNTEAFF. The chain combines TRBV10-3 with TRBJ1-1, with TRBD1 matching over 9 bases. From germline, CDR1 is ENHRY and CDR2 SYGVKD. The CDR3 loop spans 15 amino acids. V was pared by 2 bases and J by 1 base, with 2 bases of the junction left unmatched.

The DNA of the CDR3 is TGCGCCAGCAGCCAAGACGACCGGGGGGCCTACGAGCAGTACTTC. This codes for CASSQDDRGAYEQYF. The chain combines TRBV4-1 with TRBJ2-7, with 7 bases lining up with TRBD2. V gave up 0 bases and J gave up 2 bases; unmatched junction bases: 4. CDR1 is MGHRA and CDR2 is YSYEKL in the germline V gene. This CDR3 has 15 amino acids.

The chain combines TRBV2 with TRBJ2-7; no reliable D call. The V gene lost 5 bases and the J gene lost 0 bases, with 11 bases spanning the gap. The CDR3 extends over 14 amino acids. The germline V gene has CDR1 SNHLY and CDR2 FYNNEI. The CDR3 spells CASSLEASSYEQYF. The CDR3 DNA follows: TGTGCCAGCAGTCTTGAGGCCAGCTCCTACGAGCAGTACTTC.

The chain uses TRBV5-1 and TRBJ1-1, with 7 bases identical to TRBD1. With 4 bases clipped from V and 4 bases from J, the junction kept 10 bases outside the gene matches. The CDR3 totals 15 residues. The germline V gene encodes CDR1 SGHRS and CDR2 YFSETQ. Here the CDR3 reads CASSVTQGIGTEAFF. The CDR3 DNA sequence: TGCGCCAGCAGCGTAACACAGGGGATAGGCACTGAAGCTTTCTTT.

Here the CDR3 reads CASSYSRTAGTDTQYF. Written as DNA, the CDR3 is TGTGCCAGCAGTTACTCGAGGACAGCAGGCACAGATACGCAGTATTTT. The chain is built from TRBV6-6 and TRBJ2-3; possible D gene TRBD1, 6 bases. The V end was cut by 0 bases, the J end by 1 base, with 11 bases between. Germline V gene lookup returns CDR1 MNHNY and CDR2 SVGAGI (reference sequence). This CDR3 contains 16 residues.

CDR3 sequence reads: CASSLLAGGSISTDTQYF. The CDR3, as DNA: TGTGCCAGTAGTCTACTAGCGGGAGGCTCGATTAGCACAGATACGCAGTATTTT. V is TRBV19 and J is TRBJ2-3; 12 positions match TRBD2. Trimming at V came to 5 bases and at J to 0 bases, leaving 9 bases not matched to a gene. The germline CDR1 and CDR2 sequences are LNHDA and SQIVND (reference sequence). CDR3 length equals 18 residues. Full variable domain (rest looked up from reference TRBV19 and TRBJ2-3): DGGITQSPKYLFRKEGQNVTLSCEQNLNHDAMYWYRQDPGQGLRLIYYSQIVNDFQKGDIAEGYSVSREKKESFPLTVTSAQKNPTAFYLCASSLLAGGSISTDTQYFGPGTRLTVL.